The 5 T cell receptor beta chains listed next were all sequenced from one sample in a study of blood T cell repertoires in COVID-19. Data came from immunoSEQ multiplex PCR; TCRdb stores just in-frame clones and leaves some out. Here the sample spans a few hundred thousand clones, around 91% being singletons. Specimen: PBMCs or T cells enriched from blood (not recorded which). The source is a young man who had recovered from COVID-19.

V and J are TRBV6-5 and TRBJ2-7, with 11 bases lining up with TRBD2. V was pared by 1 base and J by 2 bases, with 4 bases of the junction left unmatched. The germline CDR1 and CDR2 sequences are MNHEY and SVGAGI. The CDR3 runs to 16 residues. CDR3 protein: CASSYYGTSGTYEQYF. Here the CDR3 DNA reads TGTGCCAGCAGTTACTACGGGACTAGCGGAACCTACGAGCAGTACTTC.

This chain uses TRBV4-2 with TRBJ1-2; no reliable D call. Germline V gene sequence: CDR1 LGHNA, CDR2 YNFKEQ. This CDR3 comprises 14 residues. V lost 0 bases and J 3 bases, leaving 8 bases between the germline ends. CDR3 loop: CASSQDHADYGYTF. The CDR3 DNA reads TGTGCCAGCAGCCAAGATCACGCAGACTATGGCTACACCTTC.

The chain employs TRBV6-5 and TRBJ1-2, with D unresolved. The CDR3 runs 13 residues. V gave up 6 bases and J gave up 3 bases, with 11 bases separating them. Germline CDR1 and CDR2: MNHEY and SVGAGI. The CDR3, as DNA: TGTGCCAGCAGACGAGCGGAGGACTATGGCTACACCTTC. Translation: CASRRAEDYGYTF.

The chain employs TRBV27 and TRBJ2-7; 8 nucleotides align to TRBD2. The V segment lost 6 bases and the J segment 0 bases; nucleotides outside the gene matches: 1. The germline CDR1 and CDR2 sequences are MNHEY and SMNVEV (reference sequence). The CDR3 contains 13 residues. Written as DNA, the CDR3 is TGTGCCAGCAGGCGGGAGGTCTCCTACGAGCAGTACTTC. It translates to CASRREVSYEQYF.

This chain joins TRBV4-1 and TRBJ1-5, with D possibly being TRBD1 (5 bases). The CDR3 is 18 residues long. V was pared by 0 bases and J by 3 bases, with 18 bases between. CDR1 MGHRA and CDR2 YSYEKL come from the germline V gene. The CDR3 DNA is TGCGCCAGCAGCCAAGAAGTCAGGGCTTCCAGCTACAATCAGCCCCAGCATTTT. Protein product: CASSQEVRASSYNQPQHF.